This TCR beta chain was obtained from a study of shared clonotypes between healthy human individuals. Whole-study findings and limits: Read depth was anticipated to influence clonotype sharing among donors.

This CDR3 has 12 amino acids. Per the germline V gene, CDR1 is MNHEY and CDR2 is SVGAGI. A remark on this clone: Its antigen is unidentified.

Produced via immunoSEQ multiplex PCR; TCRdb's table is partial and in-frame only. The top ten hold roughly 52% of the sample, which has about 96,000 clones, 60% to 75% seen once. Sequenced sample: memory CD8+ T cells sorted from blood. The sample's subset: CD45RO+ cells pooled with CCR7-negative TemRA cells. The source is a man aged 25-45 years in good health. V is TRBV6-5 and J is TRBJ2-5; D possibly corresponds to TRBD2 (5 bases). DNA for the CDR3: TGTCCCGGGAAGGACGCTCAAGAGACCCAGTACTTC. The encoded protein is CPGKDAQETQYF.